This is a list of T cell receptor beta chains from one sample in a study of blood T cell repertoires in COVID-19. Assay: immunoSEQ multiplex PCR; the TCRdb copy retains only in-frame clones and omits some. The sample includes about 140,000 clones, about 86% of them seen just once. Sequences were obtained from peripheral blood. These receptors were obtained from a woman in her sixties or seventies with acute or convalescent COVID-19. Each CDR3 is given with its conserved first and last residue. The order of the fields is V gene, J gene, CDR3 protein.

TRBV24-1	TRBJ1-2	CAAGSQGAGGYTF
TRBV5-4	TRBJ2-3	CASSRGGHISTDTQYF
TRBV9	TRBJ2-5	CASSAGTARETQYF
TRBV3-1/TRBV3-2	TRBJ1-2	CASSQESAGNYGYTF
TRBV7-8	TRBJ2-5	CASSLGYGRLGTEETQYF
TRBV3-1/TRBV3-2	TRBJ2-1	CASSSPGLAVEQFF
TRBV7-7	TRBJ2-3	CASSDIAGSTDTQYF
TRBV18	TRBJ2-7	CASSPGQGGGYEQYF
TRBV11-2	TRBJ2-1	CASSFLSYEQFF
TRBV24-1	TRBJ2-7	CATSPSGGAYYEQYF
TRBV14	TRBJ1-6	CASSQTTDNYNSPLHF
TRBV4-1	TRBJ1-6	CASSQVSGLLGSPLHF
TRBV9	TRBJ2-5	CASSVSGGTQETQYF